The 17 T cell receptor beta chains below come from one sample, sequenced in a study of identical twins. A single record per CDR3 protein comes from TCRdb applying MiXCR to the 5' RACE reads. The profile shows 500,000 to 550,000 distinct CDR3 sequences, 20% to 25% of them singletons. These records were also assigned to another study, of yellow fever vaccine responses in identical twins.

The specimen was CD4+ T cells sorted from blood. These TCRs come from a woman younger than 30 in good health.

The genes are TRBV6-5 and TRBJ2-7; D ambiguous. Germline V lookup: CDR1 MNHEY, CDR2 SVGAGI. V lost 0 bases and J 5 bases, leaving 20 bases between the germline ends. The CDR3 runs 17 residues. The CDR3, as DNA: TGTGCCAGCAGTTACTCTAGGAAGGGCCTGGGCCTCGACGAGCAGTACTTC. Amino acids: CASSYSRKGLGLDEQYF.

This clonotype was detected only a few times. The CDR3 sequence is CASRAAGREVDTQYF. The CDR3, as DNA: TGTGCCAGCCGCGCGGCTGGGAGGGAGGTAGATACGCAGTATTTT. The V call is TRBV6-1, the J call TRBJ2-3, with 7 bases matching TRBD2. Germline lookup yields CDR1 MNHNS and CDR2 SASEGT. The CDR3 is made up of 15 amino acids. The J segment lost 5 bases and the V segment lost 8 bases, leaving 13 bases of the junction unmatched.

This chain joins TRBV12-3 or TRBV12-4 and TRBJ2-7; D not resolved. The CDR3 sequence is 14 residues long. With 6 bases removed from V and 0 bases from J, the gap between germline ends came to 12 bases. As DNA, the CDR3 is TGTGCCAGCAGCCACGACATAAGCTCCTACGAGCAGTACTTC. Translation: CASSHDISSYEQYF.

This clonotype was recorded only once. The CDR3 nucleotides are TGTGCCAGCAGCCTGTGGCCTCCCTCTAGCGGAAACACCGGGGAGCTGTTTTTT. It yields the protein CASSLWPPSSGNTGELFF. The chain couples TRBV11-2 to TRBJ2-2; 7 nucleotides agree with TRBD2. Germline V gene data show CDR1 as SGHAT and CDR2 as FQNNGV. J lost 2 bases, V lost 5 bases, and 14 bases had no gene match. The CDR3 runs 18 residues.

This clonotype was picked up a small number of times. The CDR3 bases are TGTGCCAGCAGAGGACAGGGGGCTGATAATTCACCCCTCCACTTT. It is translated as CASRGQGADNSPLHF. This sequence joins TRBV28 and TRBJ1-6; 11 bases are shared with TRBD1. Trimming removed 6 bases from V and 5 bases from J; junction bases left unmatched: 3. The CDR3 has 15 residues. From germline, CDR1 is MDHEN and CDR2 SYDVKM. Based on the CDR3 plus reference TRBV28 and TRBJ1-6, the full variable domain is DVKVTQSSRYLVKRTGEKVFLECVQDMDHENMFWYRQDPGLGLRLIYFSYDVKMKEKGDIPEGYSVSREKKERFSLILESASTNQTSMYLCASRGQGADNSPLHFGNGTRLTVT.

This clonotype has only a few counts. DNA for the CDR3: TGTGCCACCAGTGTAGGTCAGATAAACACCGGGGAGCTGTTTTTT. It codes for CATSVGQINTGELFF. The chain combines TRBV24-1 with TRBJ2-2; D is unclear. CDR3 length: 15 residues. Trimming took off 5 bases at V and 2 bases at J, with 11 bases between the two ends. Germline V gene lookup returns CDR1 KGHDR and CDR2 SFDVKD.

CDR3 protein: CASSQLPPFRGDIQYF. The CDR3 nucleotides are TGTGCCAGCAGCCAATTACCCCCATTCCGCGGGGACATTCAGTACTTC. The V and J genes are TRBV3-1 and TRBJ2-4; maybe TRBD2 (6 bases). The CDR3 has 16 residues. Germline V gene sequence: CDR1 LGHDT, CDR2 YNNKEL (reference sequence). V was clipped by 2 bases and J by 8 bases, with 19 bases between them.

There are a few counts of this clonotype. The CDR3, as DNA: TGTGCCAGCAGTTTATCGTCACAGGGCCTTTATGGCTACACCTTC. Translating gives CASSLSSQGLYGYTF. The V gene is TRBV12-3 or TRBV12-4, the J gene TRBJ1-2, with a weak D call TRBD1 (6 bases). This CDR3 is 15 amino acids long. V was clipped by 2 bases and J by 5 bases, with 15 bases between them.

The chain is built from TRBV7-9 and TRBJ2-3; 10 positions agree with TRBD2. The CDR3 length is 15 residues. Losses at the gene ends were 7 bases for V and 0 bases for J; bases not matched to a gene: 4. The germline CDR1 and CDR2 sequences are SEHNR and FQNEAQ (reference sequence). CDR3 nucleotide sequence: TGTGCCAGCACCACTAGCGGGGCTAGCACAGATACGCAGTATTTT. It codes for CASTTSGASTDTQYF. Filled out from reference TRBV7-9 and TRBJ2-3, the complete variable domain reads DTGVSQNPRHKITKRGQNVTFRCDPISEHNRLYWYRQTLGQGPEFLTYFQNEAQLEKSRLLSDRFSAERPKGSFSTLEIQRTEQGDSAMYLCASTTSGASTDTQYFGPGTRLTVL.

This clonotype has a single count. The gene calls are TRBV6-1 and TRBJ2-3, with TRBD1 matching 7 bases. Trimming took 6 bases from V and 1 from J; bases not matched to a gene: 7. Germline CDR1 and CDR2: MNHNS and SASEGT. The CDR3 length is 15 residues. The CDR3: CASSLTGVGTDTQYF. The DNA for the CDR3 is TGTGCCAGCAGCCTCACAGGGGTGGGCACAGATACGCAGTATTTT.

This clonotype was seen more than once but under ten times. The chain recombines TRBV12-3 or TRBV12-4 with TRBJ1-1; D is ambiguous. Trimming left V 2 bases short and J 4 bases short, with 11 bases between. This CDR3 has 14 residues. For the CDR3, the DNA is TGTGCCAGCAGTTTAATCAGAGGGTTCACTGAAGCTTTCTTT. Its translation is CASSLIRGFTEAFF.

This chain connects TRBV20-1 to TRBJ2-1; D is possibly TRBD2 (6 bases). Germline V lookup: CDR1 DFQATT, CDR2 SNEGSKA (reference sequence). V was pared by 6 bases and J by 8 bases, with 17 bases between. The CDR3 loop spans 13 amino acids. CDR3 nucleotide sequence: TGCAGTGCCACCCCCGGGGGTGGGGATGAGCAGTTCTTC. Amino acid sequence: CSATPGGGDEQFF.

This chain uses TRBV12-3 or TRBV12-4 with TRBJ1-5; a weak D match, TRBD1 (5 bases). V lost 5 bases and J 7 bases, leaving 15 bases between the germline ends. The CDR3 contains 14 residues. For the CDR3, the DNA is TGTGCCAGCAGTCACGGGGACTTGGGGCAGCCCCAGCATTTT. This encodes CASSHGDLGQPQHF.

This clonotype has only one observation. This chain joins TRBV10-3 and TRBJ2-7; D gene uncertain. Germline CDR1 and CDR2: ENHRY and SYGVKD. The CDR3 consists of 14 residues. Trimming pared 7 bases from V and 1 base from J, leaving 14 bases between. The CDR3 coding sequence is TGTGCCATCACCGAATCGGCGATTTCCTACGAGCAGTACTTC. Amino acids: CAITESAISYEQYF.

Only a few counts were recorded for this clonotype. V is TRBV5-1 and J is TRBJ2-3; 7 bases match TRBD1. The CDR3 contains 14 residues. J was trimmed by 1 base and V by 4 bases; bases with no gene match: 3. In germline, CDR1 is SGHRS, CDR2 YFSETQ. The CDR3: CASSQDRGTDTQYF. Here the CDR3 DNA reads TGCGCCAGCAGCCAAGACAGGGGCACAGATACGCAGTATTTT.

The count of this clonotype is one. V and J are TRBV5-6 and TRBJ1-1, with TRBD1 identical over 7 bases. The CDR3 runs to 16 residues. Germline V gene lookup returns CDR1 SGHDT and CDR2 YYEEEE. Unmatched junction bases numbered 11, after V lost 1 base and J lost 5 bases. The CDR3 DNA reads as TGTGCCAGCAGCTTGAGCCCCAGGGGGAGACTAACTGAAGCTTTCTTT. The encoded protein is CASSLSPRGRLTEAFF.

This clonotype was seen more than once but under ten times. The chain recombines TRBV28 with TRBJ2-5; 7 bases match TRBD1. Germline CDR1 is MDHEN and CDR2 is SYDVKM. This CDR3 spans 15 amino acids. Trimming took 5 bases from V and 5 from J; bases not matched to a gene: 11. This chain's CDR3 is CASSPRDRNRETQYF. The CDR3 region has the DNA TGTGCCAGCAGTCCCCGGGACAGAAACAGGGAGACCCAGTACTTC.